This T cell receptor beta chain is from a study of T cell responses to AZD1222 COVID-19 vaccine. With V trimmed by 0 bases and J by 5 bases, 13 bases remained unmatched. The CDR3 sequence is 17 residues long. In germline, CDR1 is SGHRS, CDR2 YFSETQ. Measured with immunoSEQ multiplex PCR; TCRdb has only the in-frame clones, and not every one. This sample has about 120,000 clones, with 80% to 90% found just once. The genes are TRBV5-1 and TRBJ2-5; 7 bases agree with TRBD2. The receptor was derived from an adult in good health. Source: peripheral blood, taken on day 0 of AZD1222 vaccination. The CDR3 reads CASSLALLALPGETQYF. The CDR3 DNA reads as TGCGCCAGCAGCTTGGCCTTACTAGCGCTACCTGGGGAGACCCAGTACTTC. Variable domain in full (rest from reference TRBV5-1 and TRBJ2-5): KAGVTQTPRYLIKTRGQQVTLSCSPISGHRSVSWYQQTPGQGLQFLFEYFSETQRNKGNFPGRFSGRQFSNSRSEMNVSTLELGDSALYLCASSLALLALPGETQYFGPGTRLLVL.